A selection of T cell receptor beta chains follows, all from one sample in a study of T cell repertoires in cytomegalovirus infection. MiXCR, run by TCRdb on the reads, gives a single entry per CDR3 protein. The data contain about 300,000 distinct CDR3 sequences, roughly 25% of them singletons. Sequences were obtained from PBMCs. Receptors originate from a human donor in good health (CMV status not recorded). Some clones in this sample may be carry-over from other donors' samples. The CDR3 runs from the conserved cysteine through the conserved F or W. Each record gives: V gene, clone size, D gene, J gene, CDR3 protein, CDR3 DNA. The D gene is left open where the match is weak. Some rows have no size entry. The others give once, few or many, or a class for an expanded clone.

V: TRBV7-2; size: many; D: -; J: TRBJ1-2; CDR3: CASSFPGTQNSHGYTF; DNA: TGTGCCAGCAGCTTCCCCGGGACCCAAAATTCCCATGGCTACACCTTC
V: TRBV3-1; size: -; D: TRBD1; J: TRBJ1-2; CDR3: CASSQGRGQGAGYTF; DNA: TGTGCCAGCAGCCAGGGTCGGGGACAGGGGGCTGGCTACACCTTC
V: TRBV10-3; size: few; D: TRBD1; J: TRBJ2-1; CDR3: CAISEQDRGYNEQFF; DNA: TGTGCCATCAGTGAGCAGGACAGGGGCTACAATGAGCAGTTCTTC
V: TRBV6-6; size: few; D: -; J: TRBJ1-4; CDR3: CASIRGANEKLFF; DNA: TGTGCCAGCATCAGGGGAGCTAATGAAAAACTGTTTTTT
V: TRBV29-1; size: few; D: -; J: TRBJ2-1; CDR3: CSVEGARSSYNEQFF; DNA: TGCAGCGTTGAGGGGGCCCGGAGCTCCTACAATGAGCAGTTCTTC
V: TRBV7-2; size: many; D: -; J: TRBJ2-7; CDR3: CASSPNYEQYF; DNA: TGTGCCAGCAGCCCTAACTACGAGCAGTACTTC
V: TRBV29-1; size: -; D: -; J: TRBJ2-5; CDR3: CSVGASKQETQYF; DNA: TGCAGCGTTGGGGCCAGCAAGCAAGAGACCCAGTACTTC
V: TRBV28; size: -; D: -; J: TRBJ1-2; CDR3: CASRMTGARGYTF; DNA: TGTGCCAGCAGAATGACAGGCGCTAGGGGCTACACCTTC
V: TRBV11-2; size: few; D: -; J: TRBJ1-2; CDR3: CASSITGPGQSYGYTF; DNA: TGTGCCAGCAGCATTACAGGTCCTGGACAGTCTTATGGCTACACCTTC
V: TRBV29-1; size: few; D: -; J: TRBJ2-3; CDR3: CSLGAGPYLDTQYF; DNA: TGCAGCCTGGGGGCGGGACCGTATCTCGATACGCAGTATTTT
V: TRBV20-1; size: -; D: -; J: TRBJ1-5; CDR3: CSANTGYGNQPQHF; DNA: TGCAGTGCTAACACGGGGTATGGCAATCAGCCCCAGCATTTT
V: TRBV28; size: -; D: -; J: TRBJ1-2; CDR3: CASRAEGRGNYGYTF; DNA: TGTGCCAGCAGGGCCGAGGGCAGGGGAAACTATGGCTACACCTTC
V: TRBV29-1; size: few; D: TRBD2; J: TRBJ2-1; CDR3: CSVDLGLAGREQFF; DNA: TGCAGCGTTGATTTGGGACTAGCGGGGAGAGAGCAGTTCTTC
V: TRBV7-2; size: -; D: -; J: TRBJ1-1; CDR3: CASSLPRISTEAFF; DNA: TGTGCCAGCAGCTTGCCTCGAATAAGCACTGAAGCTTTCTTT
V: TRBV10-3; size: few; D: -; J: TRBJ2-2; CDR3: CAIRDAVATGELFF; DNA: TGTGCCATCCGCGACGCGGTTGCGACCGGGGAGCTGTTTTTT
V: TRBV2; size: -; D: TRBD2; J: TRBJ2-3; CDR3: CASSPRTSGMGDTQYF; DNA: TGTGCCAGCAGCCCGAGGACTAGCGGAATGGGAGATACGCAGTATTTT
V: TRBV7-6; size: -; D: -; J: TRBJ2-1; CDR3: CASSPPGDPRQFF; DNA: TGTGCCAGCAGCCCCCCGGGGGATCCCAGGCAGTTCTTC
V: TRBV7-9; size: -; D: TRBD1; J: TRBJ2-7; CDR3: CASSLTGVEQYF; DNA: TGTGCCAGCAGCTTGACAGGGGTTGAGCAGTACTTC
V: TRBV27; size: few; D: -; J: TRBJ2-4; CDR3: CASRTPGLEYF; DNA: TGTGCCAGCAGGACTCCGGGATTAGAGTACTTC
V: TRBV5-4; size: -; D: TRBD1; J: TRBJ2-1; CDR3: CASNKQGGYNEQFF; DNA: TGTGCCAGCAACAAACAGGGGGGCTACAATGAGCAGTTCTTC
V: TRBV29-1; size: -; D: -; J: TRBJ2-2; CDR3: CSVSNPGELFF; DNA: TGCAGCGTGAGTAACCCCGGGGAGCTGTTTTTT
V: TRBV6-5; size: -; D: TRBD1; J: TRBJ2-7; CDR3: CASSYPGAGGYEQYF; DNA: TGTGCCAGCAGTTACCCAGGGGCAGGGGGCTACGAGCAGTACTTC
V: TRBV28; size: -; D: TRBD1; J: TRBJ2-5; CDR3: CASSTRQGGETQYF; DNA: TGTGCCAGCAGTACCCGACAGGGCGGGGAGACCCAGTACTTC
V: TRBV28; size: -; D: -; J: TRBJ2-5; CDR3: CASSSGRGGAEKTQYF; DNA: TGTGCCAGCAGTTCAGGGAGGGGGGGGGCTGAAAAGACCCAGTACTTC
V: TRBV20-1; size: few; D: -; J: TRBJ2-2; CDR3: CSAQTLVGELFF; DNA: TGCAGTGCCCAGACCTTAGTCGGGGAGCTGTTTTTT
V: TRBV6-2/TRBV6-3; size: many; D: TRBD1; J: TRBJ2-7; CDR3: CASKGQGAKYF; DNA: TGTGCCAGCAAAGGACAGGGGGCGAAGTACTTC
V: TRBV10-3; size: many; D: -; J: TRBJ2-5; CDR3: CAISNPPGHGGETQYF; DNA: TGTGCCATCAGTAACCCACCGGGACACGGGGGGGAGACCCAGTACTTC
V: TRBV28; size: many; D: TRBD1; J: TRBJ1-1; CDR3: CASSLPGQATEAFF; DNA: TGTGCCAGCAGTTTACCGGGACAGGCTACTGAAGCTTTCTTT
V: TRBV24-1; size: -; D: TRBD1; J: TRBJ1-1; CDR3: CATSGGQGAGTEAFF; DNA: TGTGCCACCAGTGGCGGACAGGGGGCGGGCACTGAAGCTTTCTTT
V: TRBV28; size: -; D: -; J: TRBJ2-2; CDR3: CASSLWGRSTGELFF; DNA: TGTGCCAGCAGTTTATGGGGTAGGAGCACCGGGGAGCTGTTTTTT
V: TRBV19; size: -; D: TRBD1; J: TRBJ1-1; CDR3: CASRDRGRQAFF; DNA: TGTGCCAGTAGGGACAGGGGGCGTCAAGCTTTCTTT
V: TRBV6-2/TRBV6-3; size: -; D: -; J: TRBJ2-3; CDR3: CASVHSGRDTQYF; DNA: TGTGCCAGCGTTCATAGCGGTCGAGATACGCAGTATTTT
V: TRBV6-8; size: few; D: TRBD1; J: TRBJ2-7; CDR3: CASSYAGGGYEQYF; DNA: TGTGCCAGCAGTTACGCAGGGGGCGGCTACGAGCAGTACTTC
V: TRBV5-5; size: -; D: -; J: TRBJ2-7; CDR3: CASSYQGSSYEQYF; DNA: TGTGCCAGCAGCTATCAGGGGAGCTCCTACGAGCAGTACTTC
V: TRBV5-4; size: few; D: -; J: TRBJ2-5; CDR3: CASSLDRTVKTQYF; DNA: TGTGCCAGCAGCTTGGATAGGACGGTAAAGACCCAGTACTTC
V: TRBV7-9; size: -; D: TRBD2; J: TRBJ2-7; CDR3: CASRGLAETYEQYF; DNA: TGTGCCAGCAGGGGACTAGCGGAAACCTACGAGCAGTACTTC
V: TRBV7-3; size: many; D: -; J: TRBJ2-2; CDR3: CASSLMSGGNAGELFF; DNA: TGTGCCAGCAGCTTAATGTCAGGGGGGAATGCCGGGGAGCTGTTTTTT